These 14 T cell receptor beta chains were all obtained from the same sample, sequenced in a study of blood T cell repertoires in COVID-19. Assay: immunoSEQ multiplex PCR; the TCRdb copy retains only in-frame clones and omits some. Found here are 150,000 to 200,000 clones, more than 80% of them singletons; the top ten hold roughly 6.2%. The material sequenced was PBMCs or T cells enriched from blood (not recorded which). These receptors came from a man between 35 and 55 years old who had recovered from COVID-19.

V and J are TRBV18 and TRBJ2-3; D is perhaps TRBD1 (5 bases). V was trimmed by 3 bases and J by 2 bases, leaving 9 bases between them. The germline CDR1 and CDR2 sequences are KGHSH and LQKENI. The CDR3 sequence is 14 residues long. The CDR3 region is CASSPTGYTDTQYF. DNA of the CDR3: TGTGCCAGCTCACCTACAGGTTACACAGATACGCAGTATTTT.

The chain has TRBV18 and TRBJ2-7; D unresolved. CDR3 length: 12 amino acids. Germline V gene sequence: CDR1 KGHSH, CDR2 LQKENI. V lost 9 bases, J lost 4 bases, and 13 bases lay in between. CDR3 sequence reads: CASSLDGYEQYF. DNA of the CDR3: TGTGCCAGTTCCCTAGACGGTTACGAGCAGTACTTC. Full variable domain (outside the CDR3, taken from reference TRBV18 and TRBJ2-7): NAGVMQNPRHLVRRRGQEARLRCSPMKGHSHVYWYRQLPEEGLKFMVYLQKENIIDESGMPKERFSAEFPKEGPSILRIQQVVRGDSAAYFCASSLDGYEQYFGPGTRLTVT.

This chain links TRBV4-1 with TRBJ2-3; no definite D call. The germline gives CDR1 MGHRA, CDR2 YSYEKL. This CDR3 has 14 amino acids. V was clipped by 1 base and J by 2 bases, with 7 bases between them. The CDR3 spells CASSQGDSTDTQYF. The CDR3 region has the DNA TGCGCCAGCAGCCAAGGCGATTCCACAGATACGCAGTATTTT.

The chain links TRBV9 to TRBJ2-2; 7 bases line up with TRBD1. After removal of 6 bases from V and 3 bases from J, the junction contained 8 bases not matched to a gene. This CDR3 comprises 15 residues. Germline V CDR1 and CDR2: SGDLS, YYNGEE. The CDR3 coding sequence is TGTGCCAGCACCCGGGACAGAGGGGACACCGGGGAGCTGTTTTTT. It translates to CASTRDRGDTGELFF. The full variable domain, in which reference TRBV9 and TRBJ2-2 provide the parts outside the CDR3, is DSGVTQTPKHLITATGQRVTLRCSPRSGDLSVYWYQQSLDQGLQFLIQYYNGEERAKGNILERFSAQQFPDLHSELNLSSLELGDSALYFCASTRDRGDTGELFFGEGSRLTVL.

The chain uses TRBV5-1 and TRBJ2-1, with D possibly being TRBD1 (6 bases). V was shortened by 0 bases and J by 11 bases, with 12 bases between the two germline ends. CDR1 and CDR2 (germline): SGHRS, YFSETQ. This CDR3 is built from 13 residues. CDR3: CASSLAGAPQQFF. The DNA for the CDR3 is TGCGCCAGCAGCTTGGCAGGGGCCCCCCAGCAGTTCTTC.

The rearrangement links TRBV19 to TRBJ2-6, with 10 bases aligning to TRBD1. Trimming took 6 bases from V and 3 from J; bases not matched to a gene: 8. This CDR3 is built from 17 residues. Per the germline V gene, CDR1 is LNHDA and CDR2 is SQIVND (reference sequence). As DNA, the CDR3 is TGTGCCAGTAGCGCGACAGGGACAGGGGTTGGGGCCAACGTCCTGACTTTC. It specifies CASSATGTGVGANVLTF.

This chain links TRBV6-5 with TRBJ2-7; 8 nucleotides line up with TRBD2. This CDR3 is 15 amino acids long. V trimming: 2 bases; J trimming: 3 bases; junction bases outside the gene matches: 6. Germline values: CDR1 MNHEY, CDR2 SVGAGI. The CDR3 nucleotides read TGTGCCAGCAGTTACGGTGCGGGAGGATACTACGAGCAGTACTTC. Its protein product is CASSYGAGGYYEQYF.

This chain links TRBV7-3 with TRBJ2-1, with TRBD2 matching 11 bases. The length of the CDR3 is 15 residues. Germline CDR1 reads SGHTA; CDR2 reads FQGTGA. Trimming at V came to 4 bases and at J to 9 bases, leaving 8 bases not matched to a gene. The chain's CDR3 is CASSSRGSGRGEQFF. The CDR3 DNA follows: TGTGCCAGCAGCTCCAGGGGTAGCGGGAGGGGTGAGCAGTTCTTC. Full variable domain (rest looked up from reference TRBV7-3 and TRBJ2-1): GAGVSQTPSNKVTEKGKYVELRCDPISGHTALYWYRQSLGQGPEFLIYFQGTGAADDSGLPNDRFFAVRPEGSVSTLKIQRTERGDSAVYLCASSSRGSGRGEQFFGPGTRLTVL.

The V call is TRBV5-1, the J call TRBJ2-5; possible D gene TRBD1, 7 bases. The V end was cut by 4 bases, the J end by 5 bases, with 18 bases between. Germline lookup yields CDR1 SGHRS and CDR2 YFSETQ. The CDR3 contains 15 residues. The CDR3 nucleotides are TGCGCCAGCAGCGTACAGGGGCCCGGGGGTGAGACCCAGTACTTC. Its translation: CASSVQGPGGETQYF.

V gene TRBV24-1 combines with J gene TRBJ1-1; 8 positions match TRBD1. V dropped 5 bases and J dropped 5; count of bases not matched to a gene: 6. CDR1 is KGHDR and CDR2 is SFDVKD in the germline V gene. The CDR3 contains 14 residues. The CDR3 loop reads CATSANRGSTEAFF. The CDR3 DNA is TGTGCCACCAGTGCGAACAGGGGGAGTACTGAAGCTTTCTTT.

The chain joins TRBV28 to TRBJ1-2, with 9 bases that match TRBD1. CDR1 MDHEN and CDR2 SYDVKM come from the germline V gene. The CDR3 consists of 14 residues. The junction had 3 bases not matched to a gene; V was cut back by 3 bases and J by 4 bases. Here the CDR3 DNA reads TGTGCCAGCAGTTTGGGACAGGGCCCCTATGGCTACACCTTC. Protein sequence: CASSLGQGPYGYTF.

This chain's CDR3 is CASSGGTGGVEQFF. CDR3 coding DNA: TGCGCCAGCAGCGGGGGGACAGGGGGCGTTGAGCAGTTCTTC. This chain links TRBV5-1 with TRBJ2-1; 12 positions agree with TRBD1. The trim removed 4 bases at V and 9 bases at J, leaving 5 bases unmatched. The CDR3 length is 14 residues. CDR1 and CDR2 (germline): SGHRS, YFSETQ.

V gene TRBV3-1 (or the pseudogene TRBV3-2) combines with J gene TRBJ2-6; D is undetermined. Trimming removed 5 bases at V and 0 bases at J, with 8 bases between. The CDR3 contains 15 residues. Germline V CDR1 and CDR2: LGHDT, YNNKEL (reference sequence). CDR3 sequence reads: CASSAHSSGANVLTF. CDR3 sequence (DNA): TGTGCCAGCAGCGCGCATAGCTCTGGGGCCAACGTCCTGACTTTC.

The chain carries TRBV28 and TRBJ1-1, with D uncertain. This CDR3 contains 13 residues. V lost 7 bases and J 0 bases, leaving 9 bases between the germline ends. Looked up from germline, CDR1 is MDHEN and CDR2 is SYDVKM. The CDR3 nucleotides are TGTGCCAGCACGAGCACCATGAACACTGAAGCTTTCTTT. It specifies CASTSTMNTEAFF.